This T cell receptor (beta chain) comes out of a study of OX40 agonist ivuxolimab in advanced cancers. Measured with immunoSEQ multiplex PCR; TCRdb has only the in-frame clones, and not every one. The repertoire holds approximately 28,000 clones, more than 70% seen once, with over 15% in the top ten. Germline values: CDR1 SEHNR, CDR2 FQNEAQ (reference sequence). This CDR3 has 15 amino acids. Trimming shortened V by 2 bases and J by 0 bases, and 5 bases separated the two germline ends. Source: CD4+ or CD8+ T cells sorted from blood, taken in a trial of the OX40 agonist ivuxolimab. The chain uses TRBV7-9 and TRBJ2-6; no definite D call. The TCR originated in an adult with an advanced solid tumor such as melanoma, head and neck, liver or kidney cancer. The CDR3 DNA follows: TGTGCCAGCAGCTTACCCGGCTCTGGGGCCAACGTCCTGACTTTC. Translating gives CASSLPGSGANVLTF. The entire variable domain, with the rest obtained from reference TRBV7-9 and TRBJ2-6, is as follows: DTGVSQNPRHKITKRGQNVTFRCDPISEHNRLYWYRQTLGQGPEFLTYFQNEAQLEKSRLLSDRFSAERPKGSFSTLEIQRTEQGDSAMYLCASSLPGSGANVLTFGAGSRLTVL.